This passage covers 24 T cell receptor beta chains from one sample sequenced in a study of identical twins. Each CDR3 protein gets one entry after TCRdb re-called the 5' RACE reads with MiXCR. The table has some 200,000 distinct CDR3 sequences, about 7.5% seen once; the top ten hold about 1.8%. These sequences were also reported in another study, on yellow fever vaccine responses in identical twins.

Sequences were obtained from memory (CD45RO+) T cells sorted from blood. Receptors originate from a woman between 18 and 29 years old in good health.

The gene calls are TRBV15 and TRBJ2-7; a possible D gene is TRBD2 (5 bases). Germline V lookup: CDR1 LNHNV, CDR2 YYDKDF (reference sequence). V lost 2 bases and J 7 bases, leaving 9 bases between the germline ends. The CDR3 length is 12 residues. The CDR3 reads CATSRPPGEQYF. The CDR3, as DNA: TGTGCCACCAGCAGACCCCCGGGGGAGCAGTACTTC.

In nucleotides, the CDR3 is TGTGCCAGCAGCTTAGCGGGACAGGGGAGAGGCATTCAGTACTTC. It translates to CASSLAGQGRGIQYF. The rearrangement links TRBV7-2 to TRBJ2-4; 10 bases are shared with TRBD1. J was trimmed by 9 bases and V by 0 bases; bases with no gene match: 5. The CDR3 has 15 residues. CDR1 SGHTA and CDR2 FQGNSA come from the germline V gene.

The V gene is TRBV20-1, the J gene TRBJ1-5; D is unresolved. The V gene's germline CDR1 is DFQATT and CDR2 SNEGSKA (reference sequence). The CDR3 is 10 residues long. V shed 4 bases and J shed 7 bases, with 5 bases lying between them. CDR3 sequence reads: CSAKGQPQHF. The CDR3 bases are TGCAGTGCTAAAGGACAGCCCCAGCATTTT.

This clonotype was counted at least ten times. The chain employs TRBV20-1 and TRBJ2-5; D uncertain. CDR3 length: 14 residues. CDR1 and CDR2 from the germline V gene are DFQATT and SNEGSKA (reference sequence). The V gene lost 3 bases and the J gene lost 5 bases, with 16 bases spanning the gap. The CDR3 nucleotides read TGCAGTGCTAGGGGTCCTACAGTCAGGGAGACCCAGTACTTC. Translation gives CSARGPTVRETQYF.

This clonotype was counted ten times or more. The chain recombines TRBV15 with TRBJ2-3, with D hard to call. The CDR3 is 15 residues long. Germline assignment: CDR1 LNHNV and CDR2 YYDKDF (reference sequence). The V gene lost 8 bases and the J gene lost 3 bases, with 18 bases spanning the gap. CDR3: CATSLDPNPTDTQYF. CDR3 nucleotides: TGTGCCACCTCGTTGGACCCCAACCCAACAGATACGCAGTATTTT.

This clonotype was counted only a few times. The chain couples TRBV20-1 to TRBJ2-2; 12 bases line up with TRBD1. The CDR3 is 18 amino acids. The V gene end was trimmed by 2 bases and the J gene end by 8 bases; junction bases not matched to a gene: 15. Germline V lookup: CDR1 DFQATT, CDR2 SNEGSKA (reference sequence). The CDR3 DNA reads TGCAGTGCTAGATCCCTTGGGACAGGGGGCGAATGGCTGGGGGAGCTGTTTTTT. Amino acids: CSARSLGTGGEWLGELFF.

The chain employs TRBV27 and TRBJ2-7; D possibly corresponds to TRBD2 (6 bases). V was clipped by 2 bases and J by 12 bases, with 17 bases between them. Germline CDR1 MNHEY, CDR2 SMNVEV (reference sequence). The CDR3 totals 13 residues. CDR3 loop: CASSLNLLAAPYF. The DNA of the CDR3 is TGTGCCAGCAGTTTAAATCTATTAGCGGCCCCGTACTTC.

This clonotype was seen a few times. The chain combines TRBV19 with TRBJ2-1; the D is unclear. V shed 7 bases and J shed 3 bases, with 19 bases lying between them. Germline V gene sequence: CDR1 LNHDA, CDR2 SQIVND (reference sequence). CDR3 length: 16 residues. The CDR3 reads CASTYGVTGYYNEQFF. The CDR3 DNA reads TGTGCCAGTACTTATGGGGTCACCGGTTACTACAATGAGCAGTTCTTC.

The sample holds many counts of this clonotype. V and J are TRBV29-1 and TRBJ2-7, with 7 positions matching TRBD2. V shed 2 bases, J shed 1 base, and the junction held 5 bases outside the gene matches. CDR3 size: 14 residues. Per germline, CDR1 SQVTM and CDR2 ANQGSEA. CDR3 amino acids: CSVESSGRSYEQYF. The CDR3 nucleotides read TGCAGCGTTGAATCTAGCGGCCGATCCTACGAGCAGTACTTC.

Ten or more counts support this clonotype. The rearrangement links TRBV29-1 to TRBJ1-2; D unresolved. The CDR3 is made up of 11 amino acids. V lost 5 bases, J lost 3 bases, and 7 bases lay in between. Germline V gene data show CDR1 as SQVTM and CDR2 as ANQGSEA. The CDR3 loop is CSVRTDYGYTF. In nucleotides, the CDR3 is TGCAGCGTTAGGACGGACTATGGCTACACCTTC.

This clonotype was recorded many times. The chain has TRBV7-2 and TRBJ2-5; D unclear. Germline CDR1 reads SGHTA; CDR2 reads FQGNSA. V gave up 3 bases and J gave up 3 bases, with 5 bases separating them. The CDR3 contains 12 residues. The CDR3 nucleotides read TGTGCCAGCAGCTTCCAAGAAGAGACCCAGTACTTC. It codes for CASSFQEETQYF.

This clonotype turned up a few times. The V call is TRBV11-2, the J call TRBJ2-1; maybe TRBD1 (6 bases). Trimming left V 1 base short and J 7 bases short, with 8 bases between. CDR3 length equals 13 residues. Looked up from germline, CDR1 is SGHAT and CDR2 is FQNNGV. CDR3 sequence (DNA): TGTGCCAGCAGCTTAGTTAGGGGGAATGAGCAGTTCTTC. This codes for CASSLVRGNEQFF.

In this sample, this clonotype turned up a few times. V and J are TRBV27 and TRBJ1-6, with 9 bases that match TRBD1. Trimming removed 5 bases from V and 8 bases from J; junction bases left unmatched: 4. Germline values: CDR1 MNHEY, CDR2 SMNVEV (reference sequence). The CDR3 has 14 residues. The CDR3, as DNA: TGTGCCAGCAGTATTAGGGACAGGGATTCACCCCTCCACTTT. Its protein is CASSIRDRDSPLHF.

A few counts support this clonotype. The rearrangement links TRBV11-3 to TRBJ2-3; 9 nucleotides align to TRBD2. V was clipped by 0 bases and J by 1 base; unmatched bases: 20. The germline V gene has CDR1 SGHNT and CDR2 YENEEA. The CDR3 is 22 amino acids. The CDR3 here is CASSLELKVAGASPGGTDTQYF. The CDR3 bases are TGTGCCAGCAGCTTAGAGCTCAAGGTAGCGGGGGCATCACCAGGGGGCACAGATACGCAGTATTTT.

This clonotype was counted a few times. The chain uses TRBV3-1 and TRBJ2-1, with 8 bases aligning to TRBD2. CDR1 is LGHDT, CDR2 YNNKEL, per germline (reference sequence). The CDR3 runs to 16 residues. Trimming at V came to 3 bases and at J to 2 bases, leaving 6 bases not matched to a gene. CDR3 in amino acids: CASSHWGLGPYNEQFF. The CDR3 DNA sequence: TGTGCCAGCAGCCATTGGGGACTAGGACCCTACAATGAGCAGTTCTTC.

This clonotype has at least ten counts. The chain is built from TRBV10-3 and TRBJ2-3; tentative D call: TRBD2 (6 bases). CDR1 is ENHRY, CDR2 SYGVKD, per germline. The V end lost 2 bases, the J end lost 0 bases, and 9 bases lay between the germline ends. CDR3 size: 15 residues. The CDR3 DNA sequence: TGTGCCATCAGTGAGCGTACTAGCAGCACAGATACGCAGTATTTT. This codes for CAISERTSSTDTQYF.

This clonotype was seen at least ten times. The chain combines TRBV11-2 with TRBJ2-7, with D hard to call. Germline values: CDR1 SGHAT, CDR2 FQNNGV. The CDR3 totals 13 residues. V lost 1 base, J lost 13 bases, and 17 bases lay in between. DNA of the CDR3: TGTGCCAGCAGCTTAGTAGGCAGTCCCCTTCTTTACTTC. Its translation: CASSLVGSPLLYF.

The chain links TRBV3-1 to TRBJ2-3; D remains unclear. The CDR3 spans 14 residues. The germline CDR1 and CDR2 sequences are LGHDT and YNNKEL (reference sequence). Trimming stripped 1 base from V and 6 bases from J, with 11 bases between. CDR3 protein: CASSQGGFIDTQYF. The CDR3 nucleotides read TGTGCCAGCAGCCAAGGAGGATTCATTGATACGCAGTATTTT.

This chain connects TRBV15 to TRBJ1-2; maybe TRBD1 (5 bases). Trimming took 2 bases from V and 1 from J, leaving 8 bases between them. This CDR3 spans 14 amino acids. The V gene's germline CDR1 is LNHNV and CDR2 YYDKDF (reference sequence). The CDR3 region has the DNA TGTGCCACCAGCAGACGGGACCGTAACTATGGCTACACCTTC. Its protein product is CATSRRDRNYGYTF.

This clonotype occurred a few times. DNA of the CDR3: TGCAGCGCCTTTCTAGCGGCCAAGCAGTTCTTC. Translating it yields CSAFLAAKQFF. The rearrangement uses TRBV29-1 and TRBJ2-1; 7 positions agree with TRBD2. CDR1 and CDR2 from the germline V gene are SQVTM and ANQGSEA. The CDR3 is 11 amino acids. J gave up 11 bases and V 7 bases, and 8 bases lay outside the gene matches.

This clonotype has only a few counts. V is TRBV21-1 and J is TRBJ2-7; TRBD2 was called by the table and not checked on the DNA. TRBV21-1 is labeled a pseudogene. The length of the CDR3 is 11 residues. This CDR3 is CASRAQREQYF. Written as DNA, the CDR3 is TGTGCCAGCAGGGCCCAAAGGGAGCAGTACTTC.

This clonotype has just a few counts. The chain combines TRBV5-1 with TRBJ2-7; 11 nucleotides agree with TRBD1. Trimming at V came to 7 bases and at J to 4 bases, leaving 13 bases not matched to a gene. This CDR3 has 16 amino acids. Germline-derived CDR1 and CDR2 are SGHRS and YFSETQ. CDR3 sequence: CASLRLPGQGVYEQYF. CDR3 nucleotide sequence: TGCGCCAGCCTGAGACTACCGGGACAGGGGGTTTACGAGCAGTACTTC.

This clonotype was detected ten times or more. This rearrangement joins TRBV5-1 to TRBJ2-2, with unresolved D. The V gene's germline CDR1 is SGHRS and CDR2 YFSETQ. The V and J ends lost 1 base and 0 bases respectively, with 7 bases between them. CDR3 size: 15 residues. The CDR3 region has the DNA TGCGCCAGCAGCTTGTTGCTCCCGAACACCGGGGAGCTGTTTTTT. It specifies CASSLLLPNTGELFF. Full variable domain (missing parts from reference TRBV5-1 and TRBJ2-2): KAGVTQTPRYLIKTRGQQVTLSCSPISGHRSVSWYQQTPGQGLQFLFEYFSETQRNKGNFPGRFSGRQFSNSRSEMNVSTLELGDSALYLCASSLLLPNTGELFFGEGSRLTVL.

The CDR3 sequence is CASSPSSGGSYNEQFF. CDR3 in DNA: TGTGCCAGCAGCCCCTCTAGCGGGGGGTCGTACAATGAGCAGTTCTTC. This rearrangement joins TRBV9 to TRBJ2-1; 11 nucleotides agree with TRBD2. CDR1 is SGDLS, CDR2 YYNGEE, per germline. The CDR3 is 16 residues long. V trimming: 4 bases; J trimming: 4 bases; junction bases outside the gene matches: 7.